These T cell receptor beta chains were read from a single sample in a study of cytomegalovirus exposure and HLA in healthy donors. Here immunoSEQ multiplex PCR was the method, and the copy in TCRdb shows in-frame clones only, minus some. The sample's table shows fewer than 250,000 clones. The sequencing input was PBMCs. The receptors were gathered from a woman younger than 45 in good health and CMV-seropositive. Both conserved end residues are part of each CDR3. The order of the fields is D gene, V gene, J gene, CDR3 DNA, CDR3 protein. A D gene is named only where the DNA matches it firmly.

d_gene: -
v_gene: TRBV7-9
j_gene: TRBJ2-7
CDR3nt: TGTGCCAGCAGCTTAGTTCGGGTCGAGGGTGTACACGAGCAGTACTTC
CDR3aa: CASSLVRVEGVHEQYF

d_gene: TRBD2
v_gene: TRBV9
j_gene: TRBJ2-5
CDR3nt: TGTGCCAGCAGCCCCCGGGGGCTAGCGGGGCCGAAAGAGACCCAGTACTTC
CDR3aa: CASSPRGLAGPKETQYF

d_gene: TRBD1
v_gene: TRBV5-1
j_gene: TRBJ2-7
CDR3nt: TGCGCCAGCAGCCAAACAGGGGGTAGCTACGAGCAGTACTTC
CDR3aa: CASSQTGGSYEQYF

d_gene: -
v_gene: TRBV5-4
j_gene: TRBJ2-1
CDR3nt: TGTGCCAGCAGCCCGGGTGCGCTGGCTGAGCAGTTCTTC
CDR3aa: CASSPGALAEQFF

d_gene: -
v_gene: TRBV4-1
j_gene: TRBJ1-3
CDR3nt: TGCGCCAGCAGCCAAGTGAGGGCCTACTCTGGAAACACCATATATTTT
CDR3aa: CASSQVRAYSGNTIYF

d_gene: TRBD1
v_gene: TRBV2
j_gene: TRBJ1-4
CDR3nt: TGTGCCAGCAGTGAGGGCGACAGGGGATCGGAAAAACTGTTTTTT
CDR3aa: CASSEGDRGSEKLFF

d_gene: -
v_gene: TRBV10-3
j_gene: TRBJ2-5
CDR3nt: TGTGCCATCAGCCGGGACAACCAAGAGACCCAGTACTTC
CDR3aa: CAISRDNQETQYF

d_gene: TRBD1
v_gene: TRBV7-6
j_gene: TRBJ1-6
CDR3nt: TGTGCCAGCAGCCTCCAACAGGGGAATAATTCACCCCTCCACTTT
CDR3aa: CASSLQQGNNSPLHF

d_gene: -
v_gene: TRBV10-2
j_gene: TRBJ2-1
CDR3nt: TGCGCCAGCAGTCCTGGCAGGAGGGGGCAGAGGAATGAGCAGTTCTTC
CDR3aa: CASSPGRRGQRNEQFF

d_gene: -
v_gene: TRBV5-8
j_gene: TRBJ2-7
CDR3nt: TGTGCCAGCAGCCGTGTAGGGGGCTCCTACGAGCAGTACTTC
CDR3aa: CASSRVGGSYEQYF

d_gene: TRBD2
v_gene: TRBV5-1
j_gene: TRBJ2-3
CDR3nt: TGCGCCAGCAGCTGGGGACTAGCGGGGGGGAGCACAGATACGCAGTATTTT
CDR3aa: CASSWGLAGGSTDTQYF

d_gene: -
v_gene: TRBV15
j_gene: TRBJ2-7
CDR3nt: TGTGCCACCAGCAGAGACAGTGCCAGCTCCTACGAGCAGTACTTC
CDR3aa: CATSRDSASSYEQYF

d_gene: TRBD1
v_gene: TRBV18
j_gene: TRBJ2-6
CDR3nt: TGTGCCAGCTCACCGAGTTTGACAGGGGGCCGGTCTGGGGCCAACGTCCTGACTTTC
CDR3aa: CASSPSLTGGRSGANVLTF

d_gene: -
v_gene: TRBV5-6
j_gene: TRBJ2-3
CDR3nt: TGTGCCAGCAGCTCTGCAGATACGCAGTATTTT
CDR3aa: CASSSADTQYF

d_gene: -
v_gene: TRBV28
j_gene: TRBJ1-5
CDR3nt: TGTGCCAGCAGGAGAAACAGGGTTCTGCCCCAGCATTTT
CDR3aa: CASRRNRVLPQHF

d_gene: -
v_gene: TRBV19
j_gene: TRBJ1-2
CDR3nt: TGTGCCAGTGCCTACCTGGTGGGGACAACCGATCGCCATGGCTACACCTTC
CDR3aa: CASAYLVGTTDRHGYTF

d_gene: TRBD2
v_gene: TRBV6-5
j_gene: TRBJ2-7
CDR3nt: TGTGCCAGCAGTTACCGGGGGGCCTACGAGCAGTACTTC
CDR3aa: CASSYRGAYEQYF

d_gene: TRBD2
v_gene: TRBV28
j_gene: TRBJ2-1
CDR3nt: TGTGCCAGCAGTTCGTGGCTAGCGGGAGGGTATAATGAGCAGTTCTTC
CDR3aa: CASSSWLAGGYNEQFF

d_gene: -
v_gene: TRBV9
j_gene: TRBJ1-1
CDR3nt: TGTGCCAGCAGCGCCGGACAGAACACTGAAGCTTTCTTT
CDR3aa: CASSAGQNTEAFF

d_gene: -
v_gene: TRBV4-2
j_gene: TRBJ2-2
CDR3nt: TGTGCCAGCAGCTGGGGCAGGAACACCGGGGAGCTGTTTTTT
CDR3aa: CASSWGRNTGELFF

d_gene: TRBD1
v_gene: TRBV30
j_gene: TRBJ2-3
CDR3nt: TGTGCCTGGGTGGGACAGGGAGGTTCAGATACGCAGTATTTT
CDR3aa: CAWVGQGGSDTQYF

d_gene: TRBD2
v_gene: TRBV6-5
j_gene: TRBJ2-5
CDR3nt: TGTGCCAGCAGTGTAGCGGGGGGGAAAGAGACCCGGTACTTC
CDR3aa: CASSVAGGKETRYF

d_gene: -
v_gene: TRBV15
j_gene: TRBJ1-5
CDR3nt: TGTGCCACCAGCAGAGGGGGGGGTAAGGTTAGCCAGCCCCAGCATTTT
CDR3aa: CATSRGGGKVSQPQHF

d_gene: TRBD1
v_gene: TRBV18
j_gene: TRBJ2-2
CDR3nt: TGTGCCAGCTCACTCGACCAGGGGGCCACCGGGGAGCTGTTTTTT
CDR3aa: CASSLDQGATGELFF

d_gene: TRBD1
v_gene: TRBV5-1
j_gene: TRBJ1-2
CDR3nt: TGCGCCAGCAGGAGGGGACAGGGGGGATCCTATGGCTACACCTTC
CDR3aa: CASRRGQGGSYGYTF

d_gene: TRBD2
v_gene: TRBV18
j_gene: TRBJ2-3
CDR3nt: TGTGCCAGCTCACCCCTGGGAGCGGGGCTCACAGATACGCAGTATTTT
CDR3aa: CASSPLGAGLTDTQYF

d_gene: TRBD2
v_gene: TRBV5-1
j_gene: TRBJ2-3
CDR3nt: TGCGCCAGCAGCTTGGGAACCCGGACTAGCGGATCCTCAGATACGCAGTATTTT
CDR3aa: CASSLGTRTSGSSDTQYF

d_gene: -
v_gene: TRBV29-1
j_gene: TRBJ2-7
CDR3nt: TGCAGCGTTGATGGAGGGGCCCTTGAAGAGCAGTACTTC
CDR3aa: CSVDGGALEEQYF

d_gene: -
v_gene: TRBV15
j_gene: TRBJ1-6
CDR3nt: TGTGCCACCAGCAGGGGCAGGGGATCACCCCTCCACTTT
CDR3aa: CATSRGRGSPLHF

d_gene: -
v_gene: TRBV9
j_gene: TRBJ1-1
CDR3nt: TGTGCCAGCAGCCCGAGGAGGGAAAACACTGAAGCTTTCTTT
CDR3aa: CASSPRRENTEAFF

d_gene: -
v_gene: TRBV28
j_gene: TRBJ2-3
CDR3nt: TGTGCCAGCAGGCCAAGGGGGAGGGCCGATACGCAGTATTTT
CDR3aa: CASRPRGRADTQYF

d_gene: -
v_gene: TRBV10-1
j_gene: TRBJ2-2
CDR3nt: TGCGCCAGCAGCCCCCAGGGGTCGGCCGGGGAGCTGTTTTTT
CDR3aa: CASSPQGSAGELFF

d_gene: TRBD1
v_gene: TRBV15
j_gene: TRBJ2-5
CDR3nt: TGTGCCACCAGCAGGGGGGGAGGGGACAGGGTGGCCCAGTACTTC
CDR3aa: CATSRGGGDRVAQYF

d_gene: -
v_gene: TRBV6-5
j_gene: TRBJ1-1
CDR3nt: TGTGCCAGCAGTTACTTCTCCAGGGACACTGAAGCTTTCTTT
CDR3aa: CASSYFSRDTEAFF

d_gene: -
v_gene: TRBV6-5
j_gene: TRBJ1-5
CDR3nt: TGTGCCAGCAGCAGGGTTTATAGCAATCAGCCCCAGCATTTT
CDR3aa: CASSRVYSNQPQHF

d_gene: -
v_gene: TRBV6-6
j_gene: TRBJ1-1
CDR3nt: TGTGCCAGCAGTTCCACGGACAGGAACACTGAAGCTTTCTTT
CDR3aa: CASSSTDRNTEAFF

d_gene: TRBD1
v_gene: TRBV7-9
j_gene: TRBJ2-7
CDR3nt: TGTGCCAGCAGCTCCTTGGACAGGGAATACGAGCAGTACTTC
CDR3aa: CASSSLDREYEQYF

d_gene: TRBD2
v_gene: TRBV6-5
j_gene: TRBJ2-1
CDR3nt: TGTGCCAGCAGTCAGTGGCGGGGGTCCTACAATGAGCAGTTCTTC
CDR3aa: CASSQWRGSYNEQFF

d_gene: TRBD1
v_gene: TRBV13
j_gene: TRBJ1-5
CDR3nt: TGTGCCAGCAGCCTCCGGGACAGGAGAAAAGCCCAGCATTTT
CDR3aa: CASSLRDRRKAQHF

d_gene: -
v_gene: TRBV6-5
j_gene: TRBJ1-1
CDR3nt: TGTGCCAGCAGTTCCAGGCAGGGGTTTTGGAACACTGAAGCTTTCTTT
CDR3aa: CASSSRQGFWNTEAFF